This T cell receptor beta chain was found in a study of T cells after yellow fever vaccination. General study points: The secondary response showed a weaker magnitude and a faster peak, day 5 versus 15.

Germline V gene data show CDR1 as SGHAT and CDR2 as FQDESV (reference sequence). V lost 5 bases to trimming and J lost 1 base; unmatched junction nucleotides: 6. CDR3 length equals 16 residues. Of note for this clonotype: Its specificity is unknown.

Generation of TCR cDNA used 5'RACE template switching (which added a universal primer site and UMIs). TCRdb re-derived calls from the 5' RACE reads in MiXCR, one entry per CDR3 protein. The sample includes fewer than 450,000 distinct CDR3 sequences, about 9.9% of them seen just once. Source: PBMCs, taken on the day of the first yellow fever vaccination. This clonotype was obtained from a man between 18 and 29 years old who received the YFV17D yellow fever vaccine. This sequence joins TRBV11-1 and TRBJ2-2; 8 nucleotides agree with TRBD2. The CDR3 DNA is TGTGCCAGCAGCCCCAGCGGGGGATGGAACACCGGGGAGCTGTTTTTT. Its protein is CASSPSGGWNTGELFF.